The subject of this entry is one TCR beta chain. This receptor's antigen is unknown. Qualities for individual bases were not recorded, and no much larger clone is one base off. This specimen comes from a study of cytomegalovirus exposure and HLA in healthy donors (dated by TCRdb to 2015 to 2018). Broadly, across the study: The roughly 650 repertoires of the first cohort and the 95 to 150 validation repertoires were produced on the same platform, according to a later analysis. The study aimed to test whether signatures of past pathogen exposure could be identified by cataloging public T cell receptors. In addition to the first cohort of hundreds of subjects, a separate validation cohort of approximately 130 different subjects was used. To predict cytomegalovirus infection status, the study brought together high-throughput TCR immunosequencing, statistical association of individual TCRs with disease status, and machine learning.

Libraries were built with the immunoSEQ multiplex PCR assay. As for the authors' bioinformatics: A statistical classification framework was built for diagnosing cytomegalovirus status from the catalog of TCR beta chain sequences. TCRdb obtained this table from immuneACCESS and retained in-frame rearrangements with V and J assigned. These tables miss some clones; where compared with another copy, unresolved V genes account for less than half of the shortfall, and the remainder is unexplained. The DNA was the basis for D and trimming; V, J and clone size are from that table. Within this sample are 220,000 or so clones, with over 65% of them counted one time only. The ten largest clones represent 5.5% to 7% of the sample. The full study reports these points: Of the cluster scores, approximately 95% were above 0 in a later analysis, which found that TCRs clustered in the first cohort also tended to co-occur in the approximately 130 validation repertoires. Most TCR sequences were observed very rarely across donors, whereas some public TCRs were present in many individuals. The classifier was reported to diagnose cytomegalovirus status with high specificity and sensitivity in both the original and validation cohorts. In vitro tests confirmed that a few of the cytomegalovirus-associated TCR beta chains recognize cytomegalovirus antigens. It was suggested by the authors that the approach could potentially be generalized to other disease states and immunological phenotypes. The study gave a list of more than 150 TCR beta chains associated with cytomegalovirus. The validation cohort had no HLA typing available for a later analysis, so co-occurrence within that cohort was assessed over all 120 or so repertoires.

Separate from the approximately 670-subject first cohort, the validation cohort of about 110 subjects was the group to which the donors belonged. Reading from cysteine to phenylalanine, the CDR3 counts 14 amino acids. Only the CDR3 part of the read is kept: 42 bases, read in frame from the first base. The junction shows trimming of 3 bases on V and 7 bases on J, and the gene matches do not reach 8 bases of it. The germline V gene (reference sequence) sets CDR1 to LNHNV and CDR2 to YYDKDF. The clonotype originates from a young woman in good health and CMV-seronegative. The chain couples TRBV15 to TRBJ1-1, with 7 bases in between that match TRBD1. The sample consisted of PBMCs. The CDR3 has the sequence CATSRGEGANEAFF. The base sequence is TGTGCCACCAGCAGGGGAGAGGGGGCAAATGAAGCTTTCTTT.